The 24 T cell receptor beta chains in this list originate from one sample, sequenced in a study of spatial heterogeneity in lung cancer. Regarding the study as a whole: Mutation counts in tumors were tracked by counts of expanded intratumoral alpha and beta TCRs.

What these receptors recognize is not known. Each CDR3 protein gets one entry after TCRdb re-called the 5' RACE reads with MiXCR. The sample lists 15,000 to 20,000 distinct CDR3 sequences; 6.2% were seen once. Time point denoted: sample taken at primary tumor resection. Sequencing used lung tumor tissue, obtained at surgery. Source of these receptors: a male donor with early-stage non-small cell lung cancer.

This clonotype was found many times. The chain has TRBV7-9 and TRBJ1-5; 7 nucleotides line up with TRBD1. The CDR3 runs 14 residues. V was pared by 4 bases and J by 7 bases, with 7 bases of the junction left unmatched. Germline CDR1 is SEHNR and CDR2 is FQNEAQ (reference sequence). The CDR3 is CASSSPGQTQPQHF. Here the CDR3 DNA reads TGTGCCAGCAGCTCACCGGGACAGACGCAGCCCCAGCATTTT.

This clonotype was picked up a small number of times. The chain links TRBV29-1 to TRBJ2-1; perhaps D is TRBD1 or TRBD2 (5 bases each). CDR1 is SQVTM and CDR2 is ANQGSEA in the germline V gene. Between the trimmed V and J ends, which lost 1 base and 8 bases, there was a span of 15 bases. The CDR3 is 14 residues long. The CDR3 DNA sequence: TGCAGCGTTGAAGTAGGGGAGCTTTCTCATGAGCAGTTCTTC. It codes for CSVEVGELSHEQFF.

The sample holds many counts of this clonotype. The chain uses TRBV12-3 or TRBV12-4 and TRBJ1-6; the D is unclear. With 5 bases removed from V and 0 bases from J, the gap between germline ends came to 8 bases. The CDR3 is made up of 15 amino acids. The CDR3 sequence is CASSPEGSYNSPLHF. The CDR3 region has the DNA TGTGCCAGCAGTCCCGAGGGCTCCTATAATTCACCCCTCCACTTT.

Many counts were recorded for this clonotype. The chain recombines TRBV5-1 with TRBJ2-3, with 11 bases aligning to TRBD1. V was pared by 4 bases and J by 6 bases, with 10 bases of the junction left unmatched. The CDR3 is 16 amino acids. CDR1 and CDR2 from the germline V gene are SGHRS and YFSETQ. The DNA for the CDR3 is TGCGCCAGCAGCCCCTTAAAGGGACAGGGGGGCGATACGCAGTATTTT. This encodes CASSPLKGQGGDTQYF.

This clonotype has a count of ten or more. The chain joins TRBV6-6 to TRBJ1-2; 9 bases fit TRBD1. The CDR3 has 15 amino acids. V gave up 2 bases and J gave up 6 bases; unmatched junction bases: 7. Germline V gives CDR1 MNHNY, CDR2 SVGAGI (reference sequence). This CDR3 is CASSYKQGAGDGYTF. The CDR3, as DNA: TGTGCCAGCAGTTACAAACAGGGGGCAGGAGATGGCTACACCTTC.

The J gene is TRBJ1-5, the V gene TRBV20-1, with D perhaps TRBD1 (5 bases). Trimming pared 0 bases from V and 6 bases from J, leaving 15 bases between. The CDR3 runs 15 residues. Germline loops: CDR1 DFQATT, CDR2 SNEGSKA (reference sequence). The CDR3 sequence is CSARDARAGSQPQHF. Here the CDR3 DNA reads TGCAGTGCTAGAGATGCCAGGGCAGGAAGTCAGCCCCAGCATTTT.

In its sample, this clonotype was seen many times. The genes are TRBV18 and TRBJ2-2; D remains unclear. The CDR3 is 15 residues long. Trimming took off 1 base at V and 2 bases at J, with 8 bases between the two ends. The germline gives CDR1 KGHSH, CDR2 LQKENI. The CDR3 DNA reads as TGTGCCAGCTCACCACGCAGAGCTAACACCGGGGAGCTGTTTTTT. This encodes CASSPRRANTGELFF.

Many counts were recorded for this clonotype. The DNA of the CDR3 is TGCGCCAGCAGCACGGGCTCCTACGAGCAGTACTTC. Translating gives CASSTGSYEQYF. The V call is TRBV5-1, the J call TRBJ2-7; D not resolved. V lost 4 bases and J 0 bases, leaving 5 bases between the germline ends. This CDR3 comprises 12 residues. Germline CDR1 SGHRS, CDR2 YFSETQ.

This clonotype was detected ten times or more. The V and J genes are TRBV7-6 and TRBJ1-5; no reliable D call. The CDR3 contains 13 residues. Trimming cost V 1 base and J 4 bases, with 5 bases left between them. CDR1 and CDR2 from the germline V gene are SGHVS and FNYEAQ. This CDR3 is CASSLEENQPQHF. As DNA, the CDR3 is TGTGCCAGCAGCTTAGAGGAGAATCAGCCCCAGCATTTT.

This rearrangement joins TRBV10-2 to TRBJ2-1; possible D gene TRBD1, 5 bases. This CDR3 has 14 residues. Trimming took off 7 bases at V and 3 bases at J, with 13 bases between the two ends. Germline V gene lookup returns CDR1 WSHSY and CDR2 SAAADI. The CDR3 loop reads CASTWGLHYNEQFF. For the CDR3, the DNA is TGCGCCAGCACCTGGGGCCTACACTACAATGAGCAGTTCTTC.

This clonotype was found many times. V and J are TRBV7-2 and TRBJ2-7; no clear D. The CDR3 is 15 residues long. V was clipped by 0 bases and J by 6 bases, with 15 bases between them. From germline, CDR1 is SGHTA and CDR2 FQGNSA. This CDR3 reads CASSLAGIASREQYF. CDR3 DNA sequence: TGTGCCAGCAGCTTAGCGGGGATAGCCTCACGCGAGCAGTACTTC.

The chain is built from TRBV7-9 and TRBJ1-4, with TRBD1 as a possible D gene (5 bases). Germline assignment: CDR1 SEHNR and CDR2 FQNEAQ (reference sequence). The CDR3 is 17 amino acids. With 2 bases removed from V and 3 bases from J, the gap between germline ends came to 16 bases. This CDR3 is CASSLRRRGGSNEKLFF. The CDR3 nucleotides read TGTGCCAGCAGCTTAAGGCGAAGGGGAGGTTCTAATGAAAAACTGTTTTTT.

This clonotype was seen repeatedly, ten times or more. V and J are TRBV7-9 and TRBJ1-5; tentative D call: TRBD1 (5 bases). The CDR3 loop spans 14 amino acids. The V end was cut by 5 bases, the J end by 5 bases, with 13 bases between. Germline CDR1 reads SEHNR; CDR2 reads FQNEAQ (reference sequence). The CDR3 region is CASSPGDGYQPQHF. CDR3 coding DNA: TGTGCCAGCAGCCCCGGGGACGGTTATCAGCCCCAGCATTTT.

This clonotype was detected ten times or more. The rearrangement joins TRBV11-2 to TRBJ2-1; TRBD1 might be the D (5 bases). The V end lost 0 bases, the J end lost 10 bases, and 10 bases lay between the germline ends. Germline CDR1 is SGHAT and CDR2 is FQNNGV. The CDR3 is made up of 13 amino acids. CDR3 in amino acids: CASSLEGAGEQFF. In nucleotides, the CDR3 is TGTGCCAGCAGCTTAGAAGGGGCTGGCGAGCAGTTCTTC.

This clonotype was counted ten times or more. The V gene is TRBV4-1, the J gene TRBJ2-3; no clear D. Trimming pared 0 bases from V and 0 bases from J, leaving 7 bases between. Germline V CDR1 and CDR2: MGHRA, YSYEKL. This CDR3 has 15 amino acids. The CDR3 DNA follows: TGCGCCAGCAGCCAAGACCCAGGTAGCACAGATACGCAGTATTTT. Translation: CASSQDPGSTDTQYF.

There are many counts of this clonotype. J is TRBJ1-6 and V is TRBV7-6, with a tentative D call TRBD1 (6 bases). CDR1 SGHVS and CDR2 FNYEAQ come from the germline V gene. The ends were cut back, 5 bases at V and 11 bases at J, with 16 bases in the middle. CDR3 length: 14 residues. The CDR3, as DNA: TGTGCCAGCAGCCCCGGGGGGGGCGCGGCACCCCTCCACTTT. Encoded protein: CASSPGGGAAPLHF.

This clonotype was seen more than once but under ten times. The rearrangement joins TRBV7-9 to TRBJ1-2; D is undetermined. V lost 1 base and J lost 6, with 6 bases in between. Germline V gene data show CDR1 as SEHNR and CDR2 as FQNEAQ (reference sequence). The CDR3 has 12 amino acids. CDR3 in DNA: TGTGCCAGCAGCTTAGAGGACGATGGCTACACCTTC. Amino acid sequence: CASSLEDDGYTF.

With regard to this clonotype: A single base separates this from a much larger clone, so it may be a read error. The CDR3: CASRFRREYNEQFF. CDR3 nucleotide sequence: TGTGCCAGCAGGTTTCGACGGGAGTACAATGAGCAGTTCTTC. The gene calls are TRBV12-3 or TRBV12-4 and TRBJ2-1; a weak D match, TRBD2 (6 bases). V lost 6 bases and J 4 bases, leaving 13 bases between the germline ends. The CDR3 loop spans 14 amino acids.

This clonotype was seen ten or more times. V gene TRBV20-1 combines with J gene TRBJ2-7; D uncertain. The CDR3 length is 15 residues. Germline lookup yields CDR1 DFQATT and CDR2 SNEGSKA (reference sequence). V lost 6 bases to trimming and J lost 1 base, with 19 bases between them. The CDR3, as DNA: TGCAGTGCCATGCTTTGGAACCTCTCGTCCTACGAGCAGTACTTC. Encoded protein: CSAMLWNLSSYEQYF.

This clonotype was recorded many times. DNA for the CDR3: TGTGCCAGCAGCAGGGACAGGGGGCGCGGCTACACCTTC. Its protein product is CASSRDRGRGYTF. The V gene is TRBV9, the J gene TRBJ1-2; 12 bases are shared with TRBD1. Germline V gives CDR1 SGDLS, CDR2 YYNGEE. This CDR3 has 13 residues. V lost 4 bases and J lost 8; bases outside the gene matches: 3.

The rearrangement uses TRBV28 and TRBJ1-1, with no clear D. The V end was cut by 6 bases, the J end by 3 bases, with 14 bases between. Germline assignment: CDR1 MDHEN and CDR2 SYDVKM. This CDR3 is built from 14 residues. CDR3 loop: CASSNTSPDTEAFF. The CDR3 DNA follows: TGTGCCAGCAGCAATACCTCGCCGGACACTGAAGCTTTCTTT.

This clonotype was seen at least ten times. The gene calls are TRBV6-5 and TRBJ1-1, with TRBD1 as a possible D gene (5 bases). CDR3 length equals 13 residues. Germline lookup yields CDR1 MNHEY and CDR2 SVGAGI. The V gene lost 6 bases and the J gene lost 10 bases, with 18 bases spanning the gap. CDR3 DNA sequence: TGTGCCAGCAGCACGAGGACACCTCAGGTAGCTTTCTTT. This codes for CASSTRTPQVAFF.

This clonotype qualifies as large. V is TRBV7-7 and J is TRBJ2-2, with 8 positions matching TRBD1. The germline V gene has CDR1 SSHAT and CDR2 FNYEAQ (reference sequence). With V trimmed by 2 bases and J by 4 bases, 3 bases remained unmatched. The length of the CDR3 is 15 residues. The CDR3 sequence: CASSLQGAGTGELFF. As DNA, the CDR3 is TGTGCCAGCAGCTTACAGGGGGCAGGCACCGGGGAGCTGTTTTTT.

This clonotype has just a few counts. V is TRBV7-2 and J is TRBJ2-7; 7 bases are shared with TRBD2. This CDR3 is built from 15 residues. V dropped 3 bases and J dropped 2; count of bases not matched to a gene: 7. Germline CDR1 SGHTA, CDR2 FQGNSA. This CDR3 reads CASSFSGGFTYEQYF. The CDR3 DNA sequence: TGTGCCAGCAGCTTCTCGGGGGGATTCACCTACGAGCAGTACTTC.